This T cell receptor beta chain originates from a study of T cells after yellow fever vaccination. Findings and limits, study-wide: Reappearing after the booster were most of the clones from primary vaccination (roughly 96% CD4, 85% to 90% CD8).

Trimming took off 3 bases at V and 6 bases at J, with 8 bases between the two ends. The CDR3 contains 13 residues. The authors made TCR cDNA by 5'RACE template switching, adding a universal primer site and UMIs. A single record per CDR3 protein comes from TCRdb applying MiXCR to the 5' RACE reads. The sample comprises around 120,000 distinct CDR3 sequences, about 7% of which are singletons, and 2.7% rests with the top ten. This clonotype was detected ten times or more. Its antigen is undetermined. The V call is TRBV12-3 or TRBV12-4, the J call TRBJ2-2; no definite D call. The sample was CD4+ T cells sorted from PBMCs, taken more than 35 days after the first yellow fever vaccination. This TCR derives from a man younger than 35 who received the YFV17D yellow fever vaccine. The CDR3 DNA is TGTGCCAGCAGTTTTTTTGATCCCGGGGAGCTGTTTTTT. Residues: CASSFFDPGELFF.